This T cell receptor beta chain is drawn from a study of graft-versus-host responses after intestinal transplantation. Study information: Transplants given to recipients were multivisceral, liver-intestinal, or isolated intestinal. Tacrolimus plus steroids were given to all recipients for two to three years, preceded by anti-thymocyte globulin induction. General observations from the study: Among recipient marrow samples, GvH clones were found; some appeared first in ileum or blood. Patients with graft-donor T cell macrochimerism had high graft-versus-host to host-versus-graft clonal ratios in allografts.

The CDR3 consists of 15 residues. J gave up 3 bases and V 5 bases, and 8 bases lay outside the gene matches. Germline V gene lookup returns CDR1 MDHEN and CDR2 SYDVKM. Generated by immunoSEQ multiplex PCR, the TCRdb table keeps only in-frame clones and is missing some. This sample has over 55,000 clones, with about 87% found just once. On this clone: Its antigen is still unknown.

The receptor comes from a human donor who was the organ donor for an intestinal transplant. The rearrangement uses TRBV28 and TRBJ1-2, with TRBD1 identical over 8 bases. The source was unstimulated CD4+ T cells sorted from spleen or lymph node cells, collected before transplant. CDR3 region: CASSGGPGQDYGYTF. The CDR3 DNA reads as TGTGCCAGCAGTGGGGGACCGGGACAGGACTATGGCTACACCTTC.